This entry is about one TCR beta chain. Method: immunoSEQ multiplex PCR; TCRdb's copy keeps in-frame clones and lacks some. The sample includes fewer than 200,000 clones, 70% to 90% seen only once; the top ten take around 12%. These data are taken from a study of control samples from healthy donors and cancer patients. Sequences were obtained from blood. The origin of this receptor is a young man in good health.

The CDR3, as DNA: TGTGCCACCAGTGATGCGACAGAGAAGCGTAATGAGCAGTTCTTC. This sequence encodes CATSDATEKRNEQFF. The genes are TRBV24-1 and TRBJ2-1, with D possibly matching TRBD1 (5 bases). V was pared by 3 bases and J by 7 bases, with 15 bases between. Germline CDR1 reads KGHDR; CDR2 reads SFDVKD. The CDR3 covers 15 residues.